This section outlines one TCR beta chain sequence together with its context. Its antigen is as yet unknown. These data belong to a study of cytomegalovirus exposure and HLA in healthy donors. Overall study findings and caveats: There was a cluster of highly shared sequence variants that was likely a sequencing artifact. Investigators reported 150 to 200 TCR beta chains as tied to cytomegalovirus.

Germline CDR1 and CDR2: SGHDT and YYEEEE. V lost 1 base to trimming and J lost 0 bases, with 8 bases between them. The CDR3 length is 16 residues. The PCR contained 60 Vbeta and 13 Jbeta primers. TCRdb's table, derived via immunoSEQ multiplex PCR, lists solely in-frame clones and lacks some. This repertoire shows tens of thousands of clones, 60% to 75% found once; its top ten account for about 22%. Each of the donors was a healthy bone marrow donor. The V and J genes are TRBV5-6 and TRBJ2-6; D is undetermined. This TCR came from a man aged 40-49 years in good health and CMV-seropositive. The sequencing sample was made of PBMCs. In DNA, the CDR3 is TGTGCCAGCAGCTTGTTCATAGCCTCTGGGGCCAACGTCCTGACTTTC. This translates into CASSLFIASGANVLTF.